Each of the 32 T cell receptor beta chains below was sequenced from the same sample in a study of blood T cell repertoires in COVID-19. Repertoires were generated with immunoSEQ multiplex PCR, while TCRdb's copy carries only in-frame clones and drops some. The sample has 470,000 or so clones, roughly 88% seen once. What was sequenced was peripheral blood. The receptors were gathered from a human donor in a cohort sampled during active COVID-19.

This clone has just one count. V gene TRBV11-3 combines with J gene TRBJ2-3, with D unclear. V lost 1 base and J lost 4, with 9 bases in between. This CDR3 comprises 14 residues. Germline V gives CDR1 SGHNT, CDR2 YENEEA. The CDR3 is CASSLGPQADTQYF. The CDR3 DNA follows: TGTGCCAGCAGCTTAGGGCCCCAAGCAGATACGCAGTATTTT.

The CDR3 bases are TGCGCCAGCAGCCACCGGACTAGCGGGACCGATGAGCAGTTCTTC. The encoded protein is CASSHRTSGTDEQFF. This chain connects TRBV4-1 to TRBJ2-1; 12 bases fit TRBD2. This CDR3 has 15 residues. V was pared by 3 bases and J by 8 bases, with 5 bases of the junction left unmatched. CDR1 and CDR2 from the germline V gene are MGHRA and YSYEKL.

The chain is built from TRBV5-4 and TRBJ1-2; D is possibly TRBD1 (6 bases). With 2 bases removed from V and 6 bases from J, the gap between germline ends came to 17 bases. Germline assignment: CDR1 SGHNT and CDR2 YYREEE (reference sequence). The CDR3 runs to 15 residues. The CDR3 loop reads CASSFGGGGRHGYTF. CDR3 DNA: TGTGCCAGCAGCTTCGGAGGGGGAGGGAGGCATGGCTACACCTTC.

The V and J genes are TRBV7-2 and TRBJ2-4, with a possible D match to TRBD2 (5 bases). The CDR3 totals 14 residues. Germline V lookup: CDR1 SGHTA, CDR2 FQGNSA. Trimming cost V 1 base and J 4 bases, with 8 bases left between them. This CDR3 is CASSLGRGKNIQYF. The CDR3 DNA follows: TGTGCCAGCAGCTTAGGTAGAGGGAAAAACATTCAGTACTTC.

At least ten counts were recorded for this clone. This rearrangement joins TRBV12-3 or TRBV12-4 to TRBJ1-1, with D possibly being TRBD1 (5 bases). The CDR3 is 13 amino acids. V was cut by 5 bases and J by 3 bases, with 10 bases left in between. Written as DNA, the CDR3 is TGTGCCAGCAGTGAACAGGATGACACTGAAGCTTTCTTT. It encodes CASSEQDDTEAFF.

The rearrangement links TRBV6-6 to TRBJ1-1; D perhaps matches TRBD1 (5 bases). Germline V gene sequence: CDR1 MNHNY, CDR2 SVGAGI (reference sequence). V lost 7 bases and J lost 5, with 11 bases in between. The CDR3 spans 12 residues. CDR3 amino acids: CASNRGGTEAFF. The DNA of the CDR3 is TGTGCCAGCAATCGCGGGGGGACTGAAGCTTTCTTT.

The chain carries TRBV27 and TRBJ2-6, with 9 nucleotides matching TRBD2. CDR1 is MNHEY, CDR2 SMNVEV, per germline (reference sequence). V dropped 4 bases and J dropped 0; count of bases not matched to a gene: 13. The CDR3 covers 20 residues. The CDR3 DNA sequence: TGTGCCAGCAGTTCAATAGCGGGAGCGGGGGTTAGCTCTGGGGCCAACGTCCTGACTTTC. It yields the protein CASSSIAGAGVSSGANVLTF.

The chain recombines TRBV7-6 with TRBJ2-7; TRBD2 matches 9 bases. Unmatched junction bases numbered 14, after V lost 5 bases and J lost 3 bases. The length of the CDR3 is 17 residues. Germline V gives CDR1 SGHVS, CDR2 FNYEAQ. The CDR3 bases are TGTGCCAGCAGCGCCGGGACAGCTCAAGCGGGAGGCTACGAGCAGTACTTC. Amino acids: CASSAGTAQAGGYEQYF.

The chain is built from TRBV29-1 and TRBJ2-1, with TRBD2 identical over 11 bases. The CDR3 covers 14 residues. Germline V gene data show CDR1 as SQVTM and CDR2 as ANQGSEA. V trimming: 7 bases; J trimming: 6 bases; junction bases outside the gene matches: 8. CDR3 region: CSGRIAGGVNEQFF. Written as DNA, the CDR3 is TGCAGCGGTCGGATAGCGGGAGGGGTCAATGAGCAGTTCTTC.

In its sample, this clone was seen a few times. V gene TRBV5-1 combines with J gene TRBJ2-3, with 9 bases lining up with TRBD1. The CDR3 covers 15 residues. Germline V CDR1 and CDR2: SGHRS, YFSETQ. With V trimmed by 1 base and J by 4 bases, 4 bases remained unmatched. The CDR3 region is CASSLTGGESDTQYF. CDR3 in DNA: TGCGCCAGCAGCTTGACAGGGGGCGAGTCAGATACGCAGTATTTT.

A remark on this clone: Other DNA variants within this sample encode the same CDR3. CDR3 sequence reads: CASTHDGEKLFF. In nucleotides, the CDR3 is TGTGCCAGCACCCATGACGGGGAAAAACTGTTTTTT. The chain has TRBV6-5 and TRBJ1-4; D not certain. From germline, CDR1 is MNHEY and CDR2 SVGAGI. V dropped 7 bases and J dropped 8 bases, with 11 bases sitting between them. The CDR3 extends over 12 amino acids.

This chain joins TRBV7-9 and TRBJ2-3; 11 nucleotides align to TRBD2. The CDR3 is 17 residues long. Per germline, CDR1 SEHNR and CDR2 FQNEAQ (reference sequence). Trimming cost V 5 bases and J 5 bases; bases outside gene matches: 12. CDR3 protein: CASSQGGLAALRDTQYF. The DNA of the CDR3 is TGTGCCAGCAGCCAGGGGGGACTAGCGGCTCTACGAGATACGCAGTATTTT.

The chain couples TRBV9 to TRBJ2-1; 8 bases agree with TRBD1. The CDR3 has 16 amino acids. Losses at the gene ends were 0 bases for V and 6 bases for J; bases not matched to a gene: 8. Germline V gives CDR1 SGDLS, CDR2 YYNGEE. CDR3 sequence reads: CASSVETGTGSNEQFF. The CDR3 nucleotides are TGTGCCAGCAGCGTAGAAACCGGGACAGGTTCCAATGAGCAGTTCTTC. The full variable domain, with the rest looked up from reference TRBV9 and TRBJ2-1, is DSGVTQTPKHLITATGQRVTLRCSPRSGDLSVYWYQQSLDQGLQFLIQYYNGEERAKGNILERFSAQQFPDLHSELNLSSLELGDSALYFCASSVETGTGSNEQFFGPGTRLTVL.

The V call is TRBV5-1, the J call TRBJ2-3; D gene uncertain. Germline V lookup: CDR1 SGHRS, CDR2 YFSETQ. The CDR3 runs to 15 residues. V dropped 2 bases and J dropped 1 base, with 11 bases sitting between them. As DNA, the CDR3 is TGCGCCAGCAGCTTCAGTACACCACGCACAGATACGCAGTATTTT. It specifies CASSFSTPRTDTQYF.

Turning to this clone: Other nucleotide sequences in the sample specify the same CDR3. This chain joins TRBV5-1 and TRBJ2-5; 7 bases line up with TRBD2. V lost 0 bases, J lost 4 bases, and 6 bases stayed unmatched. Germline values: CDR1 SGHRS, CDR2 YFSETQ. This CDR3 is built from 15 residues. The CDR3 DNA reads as TGCGCCAGCAGCTTGGGGGCGGGAGTAGGAGAGACCCAGTACTTC. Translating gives CASSLGAGVGETQYF.

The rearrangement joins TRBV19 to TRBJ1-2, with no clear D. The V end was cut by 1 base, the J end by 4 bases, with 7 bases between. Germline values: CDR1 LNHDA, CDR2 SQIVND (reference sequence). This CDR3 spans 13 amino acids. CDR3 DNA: TGTGCCAGTAGTATAGGAGGTGGCTATGGCTACACCTTC. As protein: CASSIGGGYGYTF.

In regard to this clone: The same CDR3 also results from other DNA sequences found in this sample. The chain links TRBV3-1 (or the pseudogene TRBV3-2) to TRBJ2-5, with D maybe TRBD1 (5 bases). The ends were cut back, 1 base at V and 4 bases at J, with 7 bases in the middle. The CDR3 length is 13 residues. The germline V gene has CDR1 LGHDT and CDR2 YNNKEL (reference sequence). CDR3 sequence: CASSQGGRETQYF. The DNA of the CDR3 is TGTGCCAGCAGCCAAGGGGGCAGAGAGACCCAGTACTTC.

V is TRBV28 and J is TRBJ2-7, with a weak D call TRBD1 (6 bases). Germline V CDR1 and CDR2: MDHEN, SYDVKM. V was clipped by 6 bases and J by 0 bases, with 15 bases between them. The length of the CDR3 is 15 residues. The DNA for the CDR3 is TGTGCCAGCAGCCGAGGACAGAGACTCTCCTACGAGCAGTACTTC. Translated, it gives CASSRGQRLSYEQYF. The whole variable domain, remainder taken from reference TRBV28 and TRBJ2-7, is DVKVTQSSRYLVKRTGEKVFLECVQDMDHENMFWYRQDPGLGLRLIYFSYDVKMKEKGDIPEGYSVSREKKERFSLILESASTNQTSMYLCASSRGQRLSYEQYFGPGTRLTVT.

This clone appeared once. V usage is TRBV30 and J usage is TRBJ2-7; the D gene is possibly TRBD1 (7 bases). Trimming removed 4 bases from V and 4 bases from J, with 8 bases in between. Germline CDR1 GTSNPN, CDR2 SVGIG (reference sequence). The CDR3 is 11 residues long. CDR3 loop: CAWTGGYEQYF. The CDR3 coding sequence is TGTGCCTGGACAGGGGGGTACGAGCAGTACTTC.

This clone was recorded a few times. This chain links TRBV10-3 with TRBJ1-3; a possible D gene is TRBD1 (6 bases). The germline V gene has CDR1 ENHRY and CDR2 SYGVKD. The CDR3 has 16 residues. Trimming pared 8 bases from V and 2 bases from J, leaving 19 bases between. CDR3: CAIAGTRGSAGNTIYF. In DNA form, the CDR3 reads TGTGCCATCGCTGGGACAAGGGGTTCGGCTGGAAACACCATATATTTT.

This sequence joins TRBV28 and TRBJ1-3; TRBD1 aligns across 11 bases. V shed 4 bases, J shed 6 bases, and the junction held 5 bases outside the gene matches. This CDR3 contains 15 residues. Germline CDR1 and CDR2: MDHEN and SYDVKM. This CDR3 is CASSSPGQGVNTIYF. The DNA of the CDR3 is TGTGCCAGCAGTTCACCGGGACAGGGGGTAAACACCATATATTTT.

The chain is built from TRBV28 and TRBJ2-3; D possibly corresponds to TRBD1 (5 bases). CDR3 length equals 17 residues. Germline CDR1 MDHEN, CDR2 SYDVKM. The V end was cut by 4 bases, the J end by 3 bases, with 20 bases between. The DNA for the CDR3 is TGTGCCAGCAGTTCCCTAGTTAAAGGGGAAGGGACAGATACGCAGTATTTT. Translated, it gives CASSSLVKGEGTDTQYF.

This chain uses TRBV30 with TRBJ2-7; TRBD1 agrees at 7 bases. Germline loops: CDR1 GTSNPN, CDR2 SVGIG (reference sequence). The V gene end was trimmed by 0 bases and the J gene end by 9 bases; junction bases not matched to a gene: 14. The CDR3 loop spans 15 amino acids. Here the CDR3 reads CAWSVGQFAELMQYF. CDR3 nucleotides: TGTGCCTGGAGTGTGGGACAGTTTGCCGAACTAATGCAGTACTTC.

In DNA, the CDR3 is TGTGCCAGTAGTACGATTAGTGGAGGTGACTACAATGAGCAGTTCTTC. It codes for CASSTISGGDYNEQFF. The genes are TRBV19 and TRBJ2-1; a weak D match, TRBD2 (5 bases). V was pared by 4 bases and J by 3 bases, with 16 bases between. This CDR3 region has 16 residues. The germline gives CDR1 LNHDA, CDR2 SQIVND (reference sequence).

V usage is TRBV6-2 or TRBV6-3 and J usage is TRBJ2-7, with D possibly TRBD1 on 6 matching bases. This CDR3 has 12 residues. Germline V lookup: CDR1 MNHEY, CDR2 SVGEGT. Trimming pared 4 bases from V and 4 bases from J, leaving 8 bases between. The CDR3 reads CASSWTVYEQYF. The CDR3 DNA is TGTGCCAGCAGTTGGACAGTTTACGAGCAGTACTTC.

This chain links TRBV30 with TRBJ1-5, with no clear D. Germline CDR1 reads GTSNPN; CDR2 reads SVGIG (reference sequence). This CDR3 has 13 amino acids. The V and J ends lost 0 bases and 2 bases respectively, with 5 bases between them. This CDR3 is CAWSVLGNQPQHF. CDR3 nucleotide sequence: TGTGCCTGGAGTGTACTGGGCAATCAGCCCCAGCATTTT.

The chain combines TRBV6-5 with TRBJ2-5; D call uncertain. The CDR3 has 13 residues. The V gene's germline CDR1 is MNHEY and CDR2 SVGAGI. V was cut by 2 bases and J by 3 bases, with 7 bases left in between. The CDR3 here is CASSYSSEETQYF. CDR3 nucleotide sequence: TGTGCCAGCAGTTACAGCAGCGAAGAGACCCAGTACTTC.

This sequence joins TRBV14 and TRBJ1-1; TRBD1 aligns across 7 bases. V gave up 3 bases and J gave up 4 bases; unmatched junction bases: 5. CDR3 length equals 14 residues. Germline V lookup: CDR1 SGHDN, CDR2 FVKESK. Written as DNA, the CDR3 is TGTGCCAGCAGCCAGAGACAGGGAAGCACTGAAGCTTTCTTT. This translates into CASSQRQGSTEAFF.

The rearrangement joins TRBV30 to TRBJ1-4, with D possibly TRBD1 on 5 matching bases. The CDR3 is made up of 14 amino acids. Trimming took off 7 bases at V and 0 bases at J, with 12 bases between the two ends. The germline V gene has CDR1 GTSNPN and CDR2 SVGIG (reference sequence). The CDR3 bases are TGTGCCTACGGGGGTCCCGCAACTAATGAAAAACTGTTTTTT. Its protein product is CAYGGPATNEKLFF. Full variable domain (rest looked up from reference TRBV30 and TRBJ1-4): SQTIHQWPATLVQPVGSPLSLECTVEGTSNPNLYWYRQAAGRGLQLLFYSVGIGQISSEVPQNLSASRPQDRQFILSSKKLLLSDSGFYLCAYGGPATNEKLFFGSGTQLSVL.

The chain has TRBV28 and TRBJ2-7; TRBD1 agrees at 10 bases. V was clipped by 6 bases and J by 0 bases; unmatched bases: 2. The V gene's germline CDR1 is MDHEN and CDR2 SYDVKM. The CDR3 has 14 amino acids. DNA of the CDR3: TGTGCCAGCAGCCGACAGGGGGCCTCCTACGAGCAGTACTTC. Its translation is CASSRQGASYEQYF.

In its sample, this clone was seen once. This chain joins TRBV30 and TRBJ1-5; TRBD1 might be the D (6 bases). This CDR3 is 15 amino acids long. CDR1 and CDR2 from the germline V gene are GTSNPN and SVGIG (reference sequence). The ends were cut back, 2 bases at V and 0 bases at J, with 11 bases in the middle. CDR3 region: CAWSRGRASNQPQHF. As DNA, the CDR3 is TGTGCCTGGAGTAGGGGGAGGGCTAGCAATCAGCCCCAGCATTTT.

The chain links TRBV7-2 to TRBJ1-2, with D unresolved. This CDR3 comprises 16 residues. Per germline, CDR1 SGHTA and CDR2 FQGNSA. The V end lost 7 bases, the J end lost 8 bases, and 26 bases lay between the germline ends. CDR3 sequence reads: CASNPSDGRGTRGYTF. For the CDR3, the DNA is TGTGCCAGCAACCCATCCGACGGTCGGGGAACGAGAGGCTACACCTTC.